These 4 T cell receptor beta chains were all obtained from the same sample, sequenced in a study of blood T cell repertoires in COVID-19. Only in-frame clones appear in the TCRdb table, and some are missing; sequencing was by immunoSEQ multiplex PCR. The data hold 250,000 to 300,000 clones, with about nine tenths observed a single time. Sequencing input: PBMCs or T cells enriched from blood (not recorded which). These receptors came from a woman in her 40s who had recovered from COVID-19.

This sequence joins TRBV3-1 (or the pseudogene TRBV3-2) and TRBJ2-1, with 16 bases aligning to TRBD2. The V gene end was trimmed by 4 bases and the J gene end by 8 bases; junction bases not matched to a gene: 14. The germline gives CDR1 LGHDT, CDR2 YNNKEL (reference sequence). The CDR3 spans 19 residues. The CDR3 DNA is TGTGCCAGCAGCCCTTTCCCGGGACTAGCGGGAGGGGAGTTGGATGAGCAGTTCTTC. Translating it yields CASSPFPGLAGGELDEQFF.

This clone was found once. In nucleotides, the CDR3 is TGTGCCAGCAGCTCCACTAGCGGGAGGCCGGGAGAGCAGTTCTTC. Translation gives CASSSTSGRPGEQFF. The J gene is TRBJ2-1, the V gene TRBV7-9; TRBD2 matches at 12 bases. The CDR3 sequence is 15 residues long. V shed 4 bases, J shed 10 bases, and the junction held 8 bases outside the gene matches. Per germline, CDR1 SEHNR and CDR2 FQNEAQ (reference sequence).

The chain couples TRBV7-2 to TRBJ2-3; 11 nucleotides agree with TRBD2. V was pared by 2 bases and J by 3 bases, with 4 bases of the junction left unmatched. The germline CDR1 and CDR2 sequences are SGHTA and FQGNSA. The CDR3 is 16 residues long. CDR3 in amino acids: CASSLFGTSGTDTQYF. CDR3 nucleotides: TGTGCCAGCAGCTTATTCGGGACTAGCGGTACAGATACGCAGTATTTT.

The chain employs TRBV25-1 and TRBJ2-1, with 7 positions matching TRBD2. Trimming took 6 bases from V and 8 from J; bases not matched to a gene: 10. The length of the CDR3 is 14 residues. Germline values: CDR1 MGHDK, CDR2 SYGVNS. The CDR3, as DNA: TGTGCCAGCAGGTTGGCGGGGAGGGAATATGAGCAGTTCTTC. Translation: CASRLAGREYEQFF.